This record concerns one TCR beta chain sequence. Germline V gives CDR1 SEHNR, CDR2 FQNEAQ (reference sequence). V was shortened by 2 bases and J by 6 bases, with 8 bases between the two germline ends. This CDR3 contains 12 residues. Measured with immunoSEQ multiplex PCR; TCRdb has only the in-frame clones, and not every one. The top ten hold roughly 2% of the sample, which has around 250,000 clones, over 75% seen once. The sample is drawn from a study of blood T cell repertoires in COVID-19. For the study at large: Donors in the United States, Italy and Spain gave samples during acute or convalescent COVID-19.

The chain combines TRBV7-9 with TRBJ2-7; D is ambiguous. Sequenced material: peripheral blood. This sequence was found in a man aged 30-40 years who had recovered from COVID-19. The CDR3 here is CASSLPPFEQYV. As DNA, the CDR3 is TGTGCCAGCAGCTTACCCCCATTCGAGCAGTACGTC.